These 31 T cell receptor beta chains share one sample of origin, sequenced in a study of early T cells in non-severe SARS-CoV-2 infection. TCRdb re-derived calls from the 5' RACE reads in MiXCR, one entry per CDR3 protein. Among about 52,000 distinct CDR3 sequences listed, 8% to 9% were seen once. The sample taken for sequencing was whole blood. The receptors shown here come from an adult who was a healthcare worker with PCR-confirmed SARS-CoV-2 infection or an uninfected control (not recorded which).

This clonotype was seen repeatedly, ten times or more. V usage is TRBV11-2 and J usage is TRBJ2-3, with D unresolved. Germline CDR1 and CDR2: SGHAT and FQNNGV. The CDR3 has 13 amino acids. Trimming left V 4 bases short and J 7 bases short, with 12 bases between. The CDR3 nucleotides are TGTGCCAGCAGCTCTTCATCCCCGAATACGCAGTATTTT. Translating gives CASSSSSPNTQYF.

This clonotype was counted many times. The chain links TRBV6-5 to TRBJ2-1; TRBD2 agrees at 8 bases. The CDR3 has 14 residues. V lost 2 bases and J lost 7; bases outside the gene matches: 4. The germline CDR1 and CDR2 sequences are MNHEY and SVGAGI. Written as DNA, the CDR3 is TGTGCCAGCAGTTACAATGGCGGGAGGAATGAGCAGTTCTTC. As protein: CASSYNGGRNEQFF.

In its sample, this clonotype was seen a few times. CDR3 nucleotide sequence: TGTGCCAGCAGCCCGAAGGAACCTAGGACAGATACGCAGTATTTT. Protein sequence: CASSPKEPRTDTQYF. V usage is TRBV11-2 and J usage is TRBJ2-3, with D hard to call. This CDR3 contains 15 residues. Germline CDR1 is SGHAT and CDR2 is FQNNGV. Trimming shortened V by 5 bases and J by 3 bases, and 15 bases separated the two germline ends.

V gene TRBV29-1 combines with J gene TRBJ1-1, with D tentatively TRBD1 (5 bases). The germline CDR1 and CDR2 sequences are SQVTM and ANQGSEA. V was trimmed by 4 bases and J by 4 bases, leaving 10 bases between them. CDR3 length: 12 residues. As DNA, the CDR3 is TGCAGCGTTGTGAAGGGGCTCACTGAAGCTTTCTTT. This codes for CSVVKGLTEAFF.

This clonotype was seen a few times. The chain couples TRBV29-1 to TRBJ1-5; TRBD1 matches at 9 bases. The CDR3 has 13 residues. Germline-derived CDR1 and CDR2 are SQVTM and ANQGSEA. With 5 bases clipped from V and 3 bases from J, the junction kept 2 bases outside the gene matches. The CDR3 reads CSVRDRVNQPQHF. In nucleotides, the CDR3 is TGCAGCGTTCGGGACAGGGTCAATCAGCCCCAGCATTTT.

Only a few counts were recorded for this clonotype. The gene calls are TRBV28 and TRBJ2-7, with TRBD1 identical over 8 bases. In germline, CDR1 is MDHEN, CDR2 SYDVKM. The CDR3 sequence is 14 residues long. Losses at the gene ends were 5 bases for V and 1 base for J; bases not matched to a gene: 4. In DNA form, the CDR3 reads TGTGCCAGCAGTGCAACAGGGGGTTCCTACGAGCAGTACTTC. Translated: CASSATGGSYEQYF. Full variable domain (rest looked up from reference TRBV28 and TRBJ2-7): DVKVTQSSRYLVKRTGEKVFLECVQDMDHENMFWYRQDPGLGLRLIYFSYDVKMKEKGDIPEGYSVSREKKERFSLILESASTNQTSMYLCASSATGGSYEQYFGPGTRLTVT.

This chain links TRBV5-5 with TRBJ2-1; D remains unclear. The CDR3 has 14 amino acids. The V end was cut by 2 bases, the J end by 0 bases, with 6 bases between. Per germline, CDR1 SGHKS and CDR2 YYEKEE (reference sequence). The CDR3 loop reads CASSFPSSYNEQFF. CDR3 DNA: TGTGCCAGCAGCTTCCCGAGCTCCTACAATGAGCAGTTCTTC. Complete variable domain (other parts from reference TRBV5-5 and TRBJ2-1): DAGVTQSPTHLIKTRGQQVTLRCSPISGHKSVSWYQQVLGQGPQFIFQYYEKEERGRGNFPDRFSARQFPNYSSELNVNALLLGDSALYLCASSFPSSYNEQFFGPGTRLTVL.

This clonotype was seen more than once but under ten times. The chain is built from TRBV6-6 and TRBJ1-1; D might be TRBD1 (6 bases). Per the germline V gene, CDR1 is MNHNY and CDR2 is SVGAGI (reference sequence). V was clipped by 7 bases and J by 7 bases, with 22 bases between them. The CDR3 has 15 amino acids. The CDR3 region has the DNA TGTGCCAGCACCCTACCCCAGACAGGTTTATTTGAAGCTTTCTTT. As protein: CASTLPQTGLFEAFF.

The CDR3 DNA reads TGTGCCAGCAGGGACAGGGACTACAATGAGCAGTTCTTC. The encoded protein is CASRDRDYNEQFF. The chain employs TRBV5-4 and TRBJ2-1, with TRBD1 matching over 8 bases. The CDR3 contains 13 residues. Germline CDR1 and CDR2: SGHNT and YYREEE (reference sequence). After removal of 5 bases from V and 3 bases from J, the junction contained 1 base not matched to a gene. Full variable domain (outside the CDR3, taken from reference TRBV5-4 and TRBJ2-1): ETGVTQSPTHLIKTRGQQVTLRCSSQSGHNTVSWYQQALGQGPQFIFQYYREEENGRGNFPPRFSGLQFPNYSSELNVNALELDDSALYLCASRDRDYNEQFFGPGTRLTVL.

The chain employs TRBV6-5 and TRBJ2-3; TRBD1 or TRBD2 may be the D gene (5 bases each). Germline assignment: CDR1 MNHEY and CDR2 SVGAGI. The CDR3 is 16 residues long. The ends were cut back, 0 bases at V and 0 bases at J, with 10 bases in the middle. CDR3 region: CASSYSMRGSTDTQYF. The CDR3 nucleotides are TGTGCCAGCAGTTACTCGATGAGGGGAAGCACAGATACGCAGTATTTT.

This clonotype was detected many times. The chain has TRBV11-2 and TRBJ2-1; D gene uncertain. The CDR3 loop spans 12 amino acids. The V gene's germline CDR1 is SGHAT and CDR2 FQNNGV. The V end lost 4 bases, the J end lost 7 bases, and 8 bases lay between the germline ends. The chain's CDR3 is CASSSIRNEQFF. As DNA, the CDR3 is TGTGCCAGCAGCTCTATTCGGAATGAGCAGTTCTTC.

This clonotype was seen a few times. The chain has TRBV28 and TRBJ2-1, with D perhaps matching TRBD1 or TRBD2 (5 bases each). Germline lookup yields CDR1 MDHEN and CDR2 SYDVKM. The V and J ends lost 7 bases and 5 bases respectively, with 12 bases between them. The CDR3 runs 13 residues. CDR3 region: CASNRDGHNEQFF. CDR3 DNA: TGTGCCAGCAACCGGGACGGGCACAATGAGCAGTTCTTC.

This clonotype has just a few counts. V and J are TRBV29-1 and TRBJ2-3; the D is unclear. Germline-derived CDR1 and CDR2 are SQVTM and ANQGSEA. V was shortened by 4 bases and J by 6 bases, with 14 bases between the two germline ends. This CDR3 has 13 residues. The CDR3 is CSVGRTQADTQYF. CDR3 nucleotide sequence: TGCAGCGTTGGACGTACTCAAGCGGATACGCAGTATTTT.

This clonotype was seen at least ten times. This rearrangement joins TRBV4-2 to TRBJ2-2; D remains ambiguous. CDR1 and CDR2 (germline): LGHNA, YNFKEQ. V shed 3 bases and J shed 8 bases, with 10 bases lying between them. The CDR3 has 13 amino acids. The CDR3, as DNA: TGTGCCAGCAGCCACCCTGTGTCTGGGGAGCTGTTTTTT. Its protein product is CASSHPVSGELFF.

This clonotype was seen a handful of times. The V and J genes are TRBV11-2 and TRBJ2-3, with 8 bases matching TRBD2. The length of the CDR3 is 15 residues. With 3 bases clipped from V and 2 bases from J, the junction kept 4 bases outside the gene matches. Germline V gene data show CDR1 as SGHAT and CDR2 as FQNNGV. The CDR3, as DNA: TGTGCCAGCAGCTTCCGCGGGAGGAACACAGATACGCAGTATTTT. Translation: CASSFRGRNTDTQYF.

V usage is TRBV20-1 and J usage is TRBJ1-4; D call uncertain. CDR1 is DFQATT and CDR2 is SNEGSKA in the germline V gene (reference sequence). Trimming stripped 3 bases from V and 9 bases from J, with 20 bases between. The CDR3 covers 15 residues. This chain's CDR3 is CSASNTGGGTQKLFF. Written as DNA, the CDR3 is TGCAGTGCTAGTAACACCGGTGGAGGAACCCAAAAACTGTTTTTT.

This chain links TRBV7-8 with TRBJ1-5; tentatively, D is TRBD1 (6 bases). The ends were cut back, 5 bases at V and 4 bases at J, with 18 bases in the middle. The CDR3 consists of 16 residues. Germline lookup yields CDR1 SGHVS and CDR2 FQNEAQ. CDR3 DNA: TGTGCCAGCAGCCGGGGGGCCGGCAGGAATAATCAGCCCCAGCATTTT. This encodes CASSRGAGRNNQPQHF.

J is TRBJ2-7 and V is TRBV5-1; 8 nucleotides line up with TRBD1. The CDR3 spans 15 residues. Germline trimming cut 0 bases from V and 3 bases from J; bases unmatched to any gene: 5. Germline lookup yields CDR1 SGHRS and CDR2 YFSETQ. CDR3 region: CASSLGQGTHYEQYF. The CDR3 DNA sequence: TGCGCCAGCAGCTTGGGACAGGGGACCCACTACGAGCAGTACTTC.

There are a few counts of this clonotype. This rearrangement joins TRBV28 to TRBJ2-7; 10 nucleotides align to TRBD2. Germline values: CDR1 MDHEN, CDR2 SYDVKM. Losses at the gene ends were 6 bases for V and 1 base for J; bases not matched to a gene: 3. The CDR3 is made up of 14 amino acids. The CDR3, as DNA: TGTGCCAGCAGCAAACTAGCGGGGTCCTACGAGCAGTACTTC. This gives the protein CASSKLAGSYEQYF.

This clonotype was observed a few times. This rearrangement joins TRBV20-1 to TRBJ2-3; TRBD1 matches 12 bases. J gave up 4 bases and V 2 bases, and 10 bases lay outside the gene matches. The CDR3 has 17 amino acids. The germline gives CDR1 DFQATT, CDR2 SNEGSKA (reference sequence). This chain's CDR3 is CSARRDPGTGGADTQYF. The CDR3 DNA follows: TGCAGTGCTAGACGAGATCCCGGGACAGGGGGCGCAGATACGCAGTATTTT.

This clonotype has only a few counts. J is TRBJ1-2 and V is TRBV12-3 or TRBV12-4; possibly TRBD1 for D (6 bases). This CDR3 is built from 14 residues. With 6 bases removed from V and 5 bases from J, the gap between germline ends came to 16 bases. CDR3: CASSPTDSTYGYTF. The CDR3 nucleotides are TGTGCCAGCAGCCCCACGGACAGTACATATGGCTACACCTTC.

This clonotype was detected many times. For the CDR3, the DNA is TGTGCCAGCAGCTTATTTTCTGGACAGCAGTTCTTC. Translated: CASSLFSGQQFF. The J gene is TRBJ2-1, the V gene TRBV7-8; no clear D. This CDR3 region has 12 residues. CDR1 and CDR2 (germline): SGHVS, FQNEAQ. V was trimmed by 2 bases and J by 11 bases, leaving 10 bases between them.

V usage is TRBV29-1 and J usage is TRBJ2-7; unclear D gene. This CDR3 region has 13 residues. Germline CDR1 reads SQVTM; CDR2 reads ANQGSEA. Trimming took off 0 bases at V and 3 bases at J, with 9 bases between the two ends. The CDR3 loop reads CSVEDQGIYEQYF. CDR3 sequence (DNA): TGCAGCGTTGAAGATCAAGGGATCTACGAGCAGTACTTC.

The rearrangement joins TRBV11-2 to TRBJ2-7; tentatively, D is TRBD2 (6 bases). This CDR3 contains 13 residues. CDR1 is SGHAT, CDR2 FQNNGV, per germline. V gave up 4 bases and J gave up 4 bases, with 11 bases separating them. The CDR3 DNA sequence: TGTGCCAGCAGCTCCAGCCGGGAGTACGAGCAGTACTTC. This codes for CASSSSREYEQYF.

The table lists this clonotype with many counts. V and J are TRBV12-3 or TRBV12-4 and TRBJ1-2; D is perhaps TRBD1 (6 bases). V was cut by 5 bases and J by 4 bases, with 11 bases left in between. The CDR3 extends over 13 amino acids. CDR3 amino acids: CASSAQGFYGYTF. CDR3 in DNA: TGTGCCAGCAGTGCACAGGGATTCTATGGCTACACCTTC.

This clonotype has more than one count but fewer than ten. The chain couples TRBV5-1 to TRBJ2-1; a weak D match, TRBD2 (7 bases). Per the germline V gene, CDR1 is SGHRS and CDR2 is YFSETQ. This CDR3 has 14 residues. The V end was cut by 2 bases, the J end by 6 bases, with 12 bases between. CDR3 sequence reads: CASSFEGGSNEQFF. In DNA, the CDR3 is TGCGCCAGCAGCTTCGAGGGGGGGAGCAATGAGCAGTTCTTC.

V usage is TRBV6-5 and J usage is TRBJ2-7; 7 nucleotides align to TRBD1. With V trimmed by 4 bases and J by 4 bases, 7 bases remained unmatched. The germline CDR1 and CDR2 sequences are MNHEY and SVGAGI. There are 14 residues in the CDR3. CDR3 region: CASSSRDRRYEQYF. The DNA of the CDR3 is TGTGCCAGCAGTTCCCGGGACAGACGATACGAGCAGTACTTC.

The V call is TRBV6-5, the J call TRBJ2-7; 7 bases are a match to TRBD2. With V trimmed by 5 bases and J by 6 bases, 10 bases remained unmatched. Germline V gene lookup returns CDR1 MNHEY and CDR2 SVGAGI. The CDR3 totals 14 residues. This chain's CDR3 is CASSRSGAFVEQYF. As DNA, the CDR3 is TGTGCCAGCAGTAGAAGCGGGGCCTTCGTCGAGCAGTACTTC.

This clonotype was detected only a few times. The rearrangement joins TRBV28 to TRBJ2-2, with D possibly matching TRBD1 (6 bases). In germline, CDR1 is MDHEN, CDR2 SYDVKM. V lost 8 bases to trimming and J lost 4 bases, with 17 bases between them. The CDR3 extends over 15 amino acids. The CDR3 protein is CASSLKGHFTGELFF. In nucleotides, the CDR3 is TGTGCCAGCTCCCTGAAGGGACACTTCACCGGGGAGCTGTTTTTT.

There are a few counts of this clonotype. The V and J genes are TRBV28 and TRBJ2-1; D is uncertain. The V end was cut by 10 bases, the J end by 4 bases, with 14 bases between. In germline, CDR1 is MDHEN, CDR2 SYDVKM. CDR3 length equals 13 residues. This CDR3 is CANLIPFYNEQFF. The CDR3 coding sequence is TGTGCCAACCTAATCCCTTTTTACAATGAGCAGTTCTTC.

The chain joins TRBV30 to TRBJ2-7; 10 nucleotides agree with TRBD1. V lost 3 bases to trimming and J lost 3 bases; unmatched junction nucleotides: 2. The V gene's germline CDR1 is GTSNPN and CDR2 SVGIG (reference sequence). The CDR3 totals 13 residues. CDR3 sequence reads: CAWRRDRGYEQYF. The CDR3 DNA is TGTGCCTGGAGGAGGGACAGGGGCTACGAGCAGTACTTC.